A single sample gave rise to the 21 T cell receptor beta chains below, sequenced in a study of tumor-infiltrating lymphocytes in oesophageal squamous cell carcinoma. A single record per CDR3 protein comes from TCRdb applying MiXCR to the PCR reads. The sample includes 15,000 to 20,000 distinct CDR3 sequences, over 40% of them seen just once. The specimen sequenced was normal esophageal tissue next to the tumor. These receptor sequences come from a female donor with esophageal squamous cell carcinoma.

This clonotype is labeled as medium-sized (0.01 to 0.1%). The V and J genes are TRBV7-3 and TRBJ2-2; 8 bases fit TRBD1. CDR3 length: 13 amino acids. CDR1 is SGHTA and CDR2 is FQGTGA in the germline V gene. The junction had 5 bases not matched to a gene; V was cut back by 8 bases and J by 6 bases. CDR3 in amino acids: CASGTGGPGELFF. The CDR3 region has the DNA TGTGCCAGCGGGACAGGCGGCCCCGGGGAGCTGTTTTTT.

The chain links TRBV11-3 to TRBJ2-1; 9 bases align to TRBD2. V lost 4 bases to trimming and J lost 8 bases; unmatched junction nucleotides: 6. The CDR3 sequence is 14 residues long. Germline V lookup: CDR1 SGHNT, CDR2 YENEEA. CDR3 residues: CASSSGAGGYEQFF. The CDR3 bases are TGTGCCAGCAGCTCGGGAGCGGGAGGCTATGAGCAGTTCTTC.

This clonotype was observed a handful of times. This chain joins TRBV2 and TRBJ2-7, with 16 bases fitting TRBD2. The junction had 2 bases not matched to a gene; V was cut back by 3 bases and J by 3 bases. CDR1 is SNHLY, CDR2 FYNNEI, per germline. There are 16 residues in the CDR3. CDR3 residues: CASSEGTSGRVYEQYF. The CDR3 nucleotides are TGTGCCAGCAGTGAGGGGACTAGCGGGAGGGTCTACGAGCAGTACTTC. The full variable domain, its missing parts supplied by reference TRBV2 and TRBJ2-7, is EPEVTQTPSHQVTQMGQEVILRCVPISNHLYFYWYRQILGQKVEFLVSFYNNEISEKSEIFDDQFSVERPDGSNFTLKIRSTKLEDSAMYFCASSEGTSGRVYEQYFGPGTRLTVT.

This clonotype was recorded only once. The chain recombines TRBV6-9 with TRBJ2-3, with D perhaps TRBD1 (6 bases). The DNA end is a closer match to TRBJ2-7, so the J assignment may be wrong. CDR3 length: 13 residues. CDR1 and CDR2 from the germline V gene are MNHGY and SVAAGI. CDR3 region: CASSFGRGYEQYF. The CDR3 bases are TGTGCCAGCAGTTTCGGCAGGGGTTACGAGCAGTACTTC.

This clonotype was detected ten times or more. V usage is TRBV10-3 and J usage is TRBJ1-4; 8 nucleotides agree with TRBD1. Germline CDR1 reads ENHRY; CDR2 reads SYGVKD. The CDR3 loop spans 14 amino acids. Trimming took 10 bases from V and 7 from J; bases not matched to a gene: 11. In DNA, the CDR3 is TGTGCCACCTACGACAGGGGTGGAAGTGAAAAACTGTTTTTT. Translated, it gives CATYDRGGSEKLFF.

In its sample, this clonotype ranks as large. In DNA form, the CDR3 reads TGTGCCAGCGCCGAGGGGGGATCAGCTCAAGAGACCCAGTACTTC. It encodes CASAEGGSAQETQYF. This chain connects TRBV7-2 to TRBJ2-5; D assignment may be TRBD1 or TRBD2 (6 bases each). V was cut by 8 bases and J by 2 bases, with 18 bases left in between. This CDR3 has 15 residues. Germline-derived CDR1 and CDR2 are SGHTA and FQGNSA.

The V call is TRBV12-3 or TRBV12-4, the J call TRBJ2-2, with 16 bases fitting TRBD2. Unmatched junction bases numbered 12, after V lost 2 bases and J lost 0 bases. The CDR3 is made up of 22 amino acids. In nucleotides, the CDR3 is TGTGCCAGCAGTTTAAGGCGCTCCGGGACTAGCGGGAGGGTGGCGAACACCGGGGAGCTGTTTTTT. Translating it yields CASSLRRSGTSGRVANTGELFF.

At least ten counts were recorded for this clonotype. The rearrangement links TRBV19 to TRBJ2-1; 12 bases agree with TRBD2. With 5 bases clipped from V and 0 bases from J, the junction kept 5 bases outside the gene matches. The CDR3 loop spans 17 amino acids. The germline V gene has CDR1 LNHDA and CDR2 SQIVND (reference sequence). In DNA, the CDR3 is TGTGCCAGTAGTCGGACTAGCGGGACCAGCTCCTACAATGAGCAGTTCTTC. Amino acids: CASSRTSGTSSYNEQFF.

Of note for this clonotype: Given the absence of the conserved phenylalanine or tryptophan at the CDR3 end, a read error is likely. The limits of the CDR3 on the DNA are not certain, so only TCRdb's listed CDR3 is given. The chain is built from TRBV7-6 and TRBJ1-1. Ends included, the CDR3 has 8 residues. The germline CDR1 and CDR2 sequences are SGHVS and FNYEAQ. This chain's CDR3 is CASSLGLP.

This clonotype counts as medium-sized. V and J are TRBV12-3 or TRBV12-4 and TRBJ2-2, with 7 bases matching TRBD1. J gave up 6 bases and V 6 bases, and 10 bases lay outside the gene matches. The CDR3 runs to 15 residues. The CDR3 nucleotides are TGTGCCAGCAGATCCGGGACAGCCGTTTCCGGGGAGCTGTTTTTT. It yields the protein CASRSGTAVSGELFF.

As regards this clonotype: An end of the junction differs from the germline gene, which may be a read error. The chain links TRBV7-6 to TRBJ1-5; TRBD1 is a possible D gene (6 bases). The germline V gene encodes CDR1 SGHVS and CDR2 FNYEAQ. The CDR3 runs 18 residues. The CDR3 nucleotides are TGTGCCAGCAGTTTAGCGGATTCGAGAGACAGGATAAATCAGCCCCAGCATTTT. Its translation: CASSLADSRDRINQPQHF.

The chain joins TRBV6-2 or TRBV6-3 to TRBJ1-1; tentatively, D is TRBD1 (6 bases). V lost 0 bases and J 0 bases, leaving 17 bases between the germline ends. In germline, CDR1 is MNHEY, CDR2 SVGEGT. This CDR3 spans 18 amino acids. The CDR3 loop reads CASSYSFTGGPVNTEAFF. The CDR3 bases are TGTGCCAGCAGTTACTCCTTTACGGGGGGGCCCGTGAACACTGAAGCTTTCTTT.

This clonotype occurred many times. The chain uses TRBV6-1 and TRBJ1-1, with D hard to call. Trimming pared 6 bases from V and 0 bases from J, leaving 8 bases between. This CDR3 is 13 amino acids long. Germline loops: CDR1 MNHNS, CDR2 SASEGT. The CDR3 DNA follows: TGTGCCAGCAGCCACGGACTGAACACTGAAGCTTTCTTT. This gives the protein CASSHGLNTEAFF.

CDR3 in DNA: TGTGCCAGCAGCGGTCGACAACTCCAAGAGACCCAGTACTTC. Its translation: CASSGRQLQETQYF. The chain recombines TRBV7-2 with TRBJ2-3; D is ambiguous. Matching the DNA end better, TRBJ2-5 makes the J call doubtful. Germline assignment: CDR1 SGHTA and CDR2 FQGNSA. The CDR3 covers 14 residues.

DNA of the CDR3: TGTGCCAGCAGCTTAGGAGGTTTTGGTCAGCCCCAGCATTTT. This gives the protein CASSLGGFGQPQHF. V gene TRBV7-6 combines with J gene TRBJ1-5; D remains unclear. Trimming took 1 base from V and 6 from J, leaving 10 bases between them. The CDR3 is 14 residues long. Germline loops: CDR1 SGHVS, CDR2 FNYEAQ.

On this clonotype itself: The CDR3 ends on some other residue instead of the conserved phenylalanine or tryptophan, so this is likely a read error. This rearrangement joins TRBV10-3 to TRBJ1-2, with 9 positions matching TRBD1. CDR1 ENHRY and CDR2 SYGVKD come from the germline V gene. The CDR3 sequence is 12 residues long. J gave up 5 bases and V 8 bases, and 3 bases lay outside the gene matches. The DNA for the CDR3 is TGTGCCATCCAAGGGACAGGGTATGGCTACACCTAC. It specifies CAIQGTGYGYTY.

The J gene is TRBJ1-4, the V gene TRBV4-1; 7 nucleotides line up with TRBD1. Germline V CDR1 and CDR2: MGHRA, YSYEKL. This CDR3 is built from 14 residues. After removal of 1 base from V and 7 bases from J, the junction contained 3 bases not matched to a gene. CDR3 coding DNA: TGCGCCAGCAGCCAAGGACAGGGTGGTGAAAAACTGTTTTTT. It yields the protein CASSQGQGGEKLFF.

This clonotype was observed at least ten times. This clone may be a read error of a much larger clone one base away. The chain has TRBV6-1 and TRBJ2-5; 12 positions match TRBD1. Germline values: CDR1 MNHNS, CDR2 SASEGT. Unmatched junction bases numbered 12, after V lost 5 bases and J lost 11 bases. This CDR3 spans 15 amino acids. This CDR3 reads CASSPGTGGTNEQYF. The CDR3 region has the DNA TGTGCCAGCAGTCCCGGGACAGGGGGCACGAATGAGCAGTACTTC.

This clonotype was detected ten times or more. The chain links TRBV14 to TRBJ1-1; D is undetermined. V gave up 2 bases and J gave up 3 bases, with 7 bases separating them. The CDR3 sequence is 13 residues long. Looked up from germline, CDR1 is SGHDN and CDR2 is FVKESK. The CDR3 protein is CASSQLLHTEAFF. CDR3 DNA: TGTGCCAGCAGCCAACTTTTGCACACTGAAGCTTTCTTT.

The chain carries TRBV6-8 and TRBJ2-7; TRBD2 aligns across 8 bases. With V trimmed by 0 bases and J by 7 bases, 14 bases remained unmatched. Germline loops: CDR1 MNHGY, CDR2 SAAAGT. The CDR3 covers 17 residues. The CDR3 region has the DNA TGTGCCAGCAGTTACTCGCCACCAGCGGGGGTCTACAATGAGCAGTACTTC. It yields the protein CASSYSPPAGVYNEQYF.

As to this clonotype: A read error may explain this, as a much larger clone is one base away. The chain links TRBV7-4 to TRBJ2-5; 10 bases fit TRBD2. This CDR3 comprises 16 residues. In germline, CDR1 is SGHVT, CDR2 SQSDAQ. The DNA for the CDR3 is TGTGTTACGCGACGGGCTAGCGGGAGAGGGGGGAATGAGCAGTACTTC. It specifies CVTRRASGRGGNEQYF.